The 10 T cell receptor beta chains below come from one sample, sequenced in a study of human T cells and chemical hapten exposure. Via MiXCR, TCRdb re-called the RACE reads, giving one row per CDR3 protein. The sample has 100,000 to 150,000 distinct CDR3 sequences, roughly 13% seen once. Noted time point: patch test 1, 2 weeks after DPC sensitization. Indicated treatment: therapeutic diphenylcyclopropenone sensitization with weekly scalp DPC. Sequenced here: whole blood, sampled in connection with sensitization to the hapten diphenylcyclopropenone (DPC). These receptors all stem from a man younger than 35 with alopecia areata. Some clones in this sample may be carry-over from other donors' samples.

The sample holds many counts of this clonotype. The chain carries TRBV20-1 and TRBJ2-5; TRBD1 or TRBD2 may be the D gene (5 bases each). The CDR3 contains 14 residues. Germline CDR1 reads DFQATT; CDR2 reads SNEGSKA (reference sequence). V was shortened by 0 bases and J by 9 bases, with 17 bases between the two germline ends. The CDR3, as DNA: TGCAGTGCTAGAGATCGGGACGCGATTTGGGCCCAGTACTTC. Amino acids: CSARDRDAIWAQYF.

This clonotype turned up a few times. The chain couples TRBV7-3 to TRBJ2-6; a possible D gene is TRBD2 (5 bases). The V and J ends lost 5 bases and 2 bases respectively, with 13 bases between them. The germline CDR1 and CDR2 sequences are SGHTA and FQGTGA. The CDR3 covers 16 residues. CDR3 residues: CASSAGSTAGANVLTF. As DNA, the CDR3 is TGTGCCAGCAGCGCGGGCTCGACGGCTGGGGCCAACGTCCTGACTTTC.

This clonotype has just a few counts. V and J are TRBV5-1 and TRBJ1-5; D not resolved. The CDR3 has 15 amino acids. Germline lookup yields CDR1 SGHRS and CDR2 YFSETQ. Trimming removed 0 bases from V and 0 bases from J, with 7 bases in between. This CDR3 reads CASSLAGVSNQPQHF. The CDR3 nucleotides read TGCGCCAGCAGCTTGGCCGGAGTTAGCAATCAGCCCCAGCATTTT.

This clonotype appeared a few times. The rearrangement links TRBV14 to TRBJ1-2; perhaps TRBD1 as D (5 bases). V was pared by 0 bases and J by 6 bases, with 14 bases between. Germline loops: CDR1 SGHDN, CDR2 FVKESK. This CDR3 spans 15 amino acids. In DNA form, the CDR3 reads TGTGCCAGCAGCCAAGATCTGTGGGGGAGAGATGGCTACACCTTC. This codes for CASSQDLWGRDGYTF.

This clonotype occurred a few times. This sequence joins TRBV7-2 and TRBJ2-3; D gene uncertain. Germline assignment: CDR1 SGHTA and CDR2 FQGNSA. Trimming stripped 0 bases from V and 2 bases from J, with 6 bases between. The CDR3 is made up of 14 amino acids. The CDR3 loop is CASSLAVPTDTQYF. For the CDR3, the DNA is TGTGCCAGCAGCTTAGCCGTCCCCACAGATACGCAGTATTTT. Supplemented by reference TRBV7-2 and TRBJ2-3, the full variable domain reads GAGVSQSPSNKVTEKGKDVELRCDPISGHTALYWYRQSLGQGLEFLIYFQGNSAPDKSGLPSDRFSAERTGGSVSTLTIQRTQQEDSAVYLCASSLAVPTDTQYFGPGTRLTVL.

About this clonotype: This sequence may be a read error, since a much larger clone differs from it by one base. This sequence joins TRBV7-3 and TRBJ1-1, with 10 nucleotides matching TRBD1. Germline loops: CDR1 SGHTA, CDR2 FQGTGA. The ends lost 5 bases at V and 6 bases at J; junction bases unmatched: 6. This CDR3 contains 14 residues. Here the CDR3 reads CASSNGQGGAEAFF. The CDR3 nucleotides are TGTGCCAGCAGCAATGGACAGGGGGGAGCTGAAGCTTTCTTT.

This clonotype was observed many times. V is TRBV20-1 and J is TRBJ1-5; no clear D. There are 17 residues in the CDR3. Germline CDR1 DFQATT, CDR2 SNEGSKA (reference sequence). Trimming stripped 0 bases from V and 5 bases from J, with 20 bases between. CDR3 sequence reads: CSARDIRQNGYYQPQHF. CDR3 bases: TGCAGTGCTAGAGATATTCGCCAGAATGGGTATTATCAGCCCCAGCATTTT.

This clonotype has more than one count but fewer than ten. The V call is TRBV29-1, the J call TRBJ1-2, with D tentatively TRBD1 (5 bases). Germline V gene data show CDR1 as SQVTM and CDR2 as ANQGSEA. Trimming stripped 8 bases from V and 8 bases from J, with 21 bases between. CDR3 length: 13 residues. Written as DNA, the CDR3 is TGCAGCTCCGAATCCGCAGGGCAGTGGGGCTACACCTTC. This sequence encodes CSSESAGQWGYTF. The complete variable domain, with remaining parts taken from reference TRBV29-1 and TRBJ1-2, reads SAVISQKPSRDICQRGTSLTIQCQVDSQVTMMFWYRQQPGQSLTLIATANQGSEATYESGFVIDKFPISRPNLTFSTLTVSNMSPEDSSIYLCSSESAGQWGYTFGSGTRLTVV.

V usage is TRBV7-8 and J usage is TRBJ1-4, with TRBD1 identical over 7 bases. V shed 0 bases and J 7 bases; nucleotides not matched to a gene: 8. The CDR3 consists of 16 residues. CDR1 and CDR2 from the germline V gene are SGHVS and FQNEAQ. CDR3 loop: CASSLASLGQIEKLFF. The CDR3 DNA is TGTGCCAGCAGCTTAGCGTCTTTGGGACAGATTGAAAAACTGTTTTTT.

In its sample, this clonotype was seen a few times. This chain uses TRBV12-3 or TRBV12-4 with TRBJ1-1; D gene unclear. Between the trimmed V and J ends, which lost 7 bases and 1 base, there was a span of 13 bases. There are 14 residues in the CDR3. The CDR3 here is CASNSRYGNTEAFF. CDR3 bases: TGTGCCAGCAATTCCCGCTACGGGAACACTGAAGCTTTCTTT.